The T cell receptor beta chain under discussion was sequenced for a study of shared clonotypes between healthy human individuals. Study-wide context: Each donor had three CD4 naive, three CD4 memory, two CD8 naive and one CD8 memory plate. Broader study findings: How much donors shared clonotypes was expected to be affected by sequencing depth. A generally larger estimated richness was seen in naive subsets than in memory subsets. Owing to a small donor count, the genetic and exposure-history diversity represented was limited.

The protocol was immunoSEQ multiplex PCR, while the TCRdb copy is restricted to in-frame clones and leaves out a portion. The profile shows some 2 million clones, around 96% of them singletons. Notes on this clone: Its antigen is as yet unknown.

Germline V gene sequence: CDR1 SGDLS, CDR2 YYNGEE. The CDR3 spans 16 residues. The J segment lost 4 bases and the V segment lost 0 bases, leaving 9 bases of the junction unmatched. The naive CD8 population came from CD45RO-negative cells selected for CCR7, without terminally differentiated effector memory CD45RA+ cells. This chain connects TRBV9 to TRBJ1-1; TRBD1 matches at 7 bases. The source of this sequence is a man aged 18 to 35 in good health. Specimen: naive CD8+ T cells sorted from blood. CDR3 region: CASSVERTGSPTEAFF. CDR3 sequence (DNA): TGTGCCAGCAGCGTAGAGAGGACAGGATCGCCCACTGAAGCTTTCTTT.